The 20 T cell receptor beta chains below all came from one sample that was sequenced in a study of cytomegalovirus exposure and HLA in healthy donors. PCR was performed using 60 Vbeta and 13 Jbeta primers. Sequencing was performed with immunoSEQ multiplex PCR; in TCRdb, only in-frame clones are kept and a portion is missing. The data contain about 120,000 clones, roughly four fifths of them singletons. The sequenced material came from PBMCs. Receptors originate from a woman aged 40 to 50 in good health and CMV-seropositive.

The chain has TRBV6-6 and TRBJ2-7; the match to TRBD1 covers 9 bases. Germline V lookup: CDR1 MNHNY, CDR2 SVGAGI (reference sequence). This CDR3 has 15 amino acids. V dropped 3 bases and J dropped 8; count of bases not matched to a gene: 11. The CDR3 region has the DNA TGTGCCAGCAGTTATGGGGGGGGACAGGGCGGGAAGCAGTACTTC. Residues: CASSYGGGQGGKQYF.

V gene TRBV6-1 combines with J gene TRBJ1-6; D might be TRBD1 (6 bases). CDR3 size: 16 residues. The V end was cut by 4 bases, the J end by 2 bases, with 12 bases between. CDR1 MNHNS and CDR2 SASEGT come from the germline V gene. The DNA of the CDR3 is TGTGCCAGCAGTGCGCGACAGGAACCCTATAATTCACCCCTCCACTTT. This translates into CASSARQEPYNSPLHF.

The chain recombines TRBV4-3 with TRBJ1-2, with 10 bases that match TRBD1. This CDR3 comprises 15 residues. V was pared by 6 bases and J by 3 bases, with 7 bases of the junction left unmatched. CDR1 is LGHNA and CDR2 is YSLEER in the germline V gene. CDR3 loop: CASSPGTGDHYGYTF. The CDR3 bases are TGCGCCAGCAGTCCTGGGACAGGGGATCACTATGGCTACACCTTC.

The chain has TRBV30 and TRBJ2-6; D not certain. Trimming shortened V by 4 bases and J by 1 base, and 8 bases separated the two germline ends. CDR3 size: 14 residues. Per the germline V gene, CDR1 is GTSNPN and CDR2 is SVGIG (reference sequence). CDR3 sequence: CAWNLASGANVLTF. CDR3 coding DNA: TGTGCCTGGAATCTGGCTTCTGGGGCCAACGTCCTGACTTTC.

The CDR3, as DNA: TGCAGCGTCACTGAAGGGACAAATCGGGAAAAACTGTTTTTT. Protein sequence: CSVTEGTNREKLFF. The V and J genes are TRBV29-1 and TRBJ1-4; a possible D gene is TRBD1 (6 bases). Germline CDR1 and CDR2: SQVTM and ANQGSEA. V was clipped by 6 bases and J by 8 bases, with 19 bases between them. The CDR3 covers 14 residues.

The chain links TRBV19 to TRBJ2-5; tentatively, D is TRBD2 (6 bases). The V end was cut by 3 bases, the J end by 2 bases, with 22 bases between. The V gene's germline CDR1 is LNHDA and CDR2 SQIVND (reference sequence). The CDR3 has 18 residues. This CDR3 reads CASSIGGVGQGGQETQYF. The CDR3 DNA is TGTGCCAGTAGTATCGGGGGTGTGGGGCAGGGTGGTCAAGAGACCCAGTACTTC.

This sequence joins TRBV9 and TRBJ2-3; D is unclear. This CDR3 is built from 13 residues. Germline CDR1 SGDLS, CDR2 YYNGEE. The V gene lost 1 base and the J gene lost 2 bases, with 5 bases spanning the gap. This CDR3 reads CASSVINTDTQYF. The DNA for the CDR3 is TGTGCCAGCAGCGTAATTAACACAGATACGCAGTATTTT.

The rearrangement uses TRBV19 and TRBJ2-7; 9 bases fit TRBD1. Germline V gives CDR1 LNHDA, CDR2 SQIVND (reference sequence). The CDR3 length is 15 residues. The V gene end was trimmed by 5 bases and the J gene end by 1 base; junction bases not matched to a gene: 6. The CDR3 DNA reads TGTGCCAGTAGTTATAAAGGACAGGGGTCCTACGAGCAGTACTTC. Its protein product is CASSYKGQGSYEQYF. The variable domain in full, with the rest retrieved from reference TRBV19 and TRBJ2-7, is DGGITQSPKYLFRKEGQNVTLSCEQNLNHDAMYWYRQDPGQGLRLIYYSQIVNDFQKGDIAEGYSVSREKKESFPLTVTSAQKNPTAFYLCASSYKGQGSYEQYFGPGTRLTVT.

There are a few counts of this clone. The rearrangement links TRBV25-1 to TRBJ2-3; D is perhaps TRBD1 (5 bases). V lost 6 bases to trimming and J lost 7 bases, with 17 bases between them. The CDR3 contains 14 residues. Germline CDR1 is MGHDK and CDR2 is SYGVNS. The CDR3 loop is CASRDTSKTNTQYF. CDR3 DNA sequence: TGTGCCAGCAGGGACACCTCCAAAACTAATACGCAGTATTTT.

V gene TRBV5-6 combines with J gene TRBJ1-1; 8 bases align to TRBD1. The CDR3 is made up of 17 amino acids. Germline trimming cut 1 base from V and 0 bases from J; bases unmatched to any gene: 8. The germline V gene has CDR1 SGHDT and CDR2 YYEEEE. DNA of the CDR3: TGTGCCAGCAGCTTGAAACGGACAGGGACGATGAACACTGAAGCTTTCTTT. This codes for CASSLKRTGTMNTEAFF.

This clone was counted only a few times. The DNA for the CDR3 is TGTGCCAGCAGCCCGGGGCGGGGTCAGACCCAGTACTTC. This translates into CASSPGRGQTQYF. The chain is built from TRBV7-2 and TRBJ2-5; possible D gene TRBD2, 6 bases. The V end lost 5 bases, the J end lost 6 bases, and 13 bases lay between the germline ends. Looked up from germline, CDR1 is SGHTA and CDR2 is FQGNSA. The CDR3 is made up of 13 amino acids.

The chain has TRBV19 and TRBJ1-1, with D hard to call. Germline V gene lookup returns CDR1 LNHDA and CDR2 SQIVND (reference sequence). The CDR3 has 15 amino acids. V lost 3 bases to trimming and J lost 5 bases, with 16 bases between them. CDR3 nucleotides: TGTGCCAGTAGTATTTCTGGGGTTCGGGAGACTGAAGCTTTCTTT. Translated: CASSISGVRETEAFF.

This clone was observed a handful of times. The same CDR3 can be traced to other DNA sequences in this sample. The V call is TRBV7-2, the J call TRBJ1-2, with TRBD1 matching over 7 bases. V dropped 0 bases and J dropped 4; count of bases not matched to a gene: 2. The germline CDR1 and CDR2 sequences are SGHTA and FQGNSA. The CDR3 consists of 14 residues. Here the CDR3 reads CASSLADRVYGYTF. The CDR3 nucleotides read TGTGCCAGCAGCTTAGCTGACAGGGTCTATGGCTACACCTTC.

This clone showed up just once. The CDR3 spells CASTTAMNTEAFF. DNA for the CDR3: TGTGCCAGCACGACAGCGATGAACACTGAAGCTTTCTTT. The rearrangement joins TRBV28 to TRBJ1-1; weak D call: TRBD1 (5 bases). From germline, CDR1 is MDHEN and CDR2 SYDVKM. The germline V and J ends were trimmed by 7 bases and 0 bases, with 9 bases remaining between them. The CDR3 runs to 13 residues.

The chain couples TRBV6-1 to TRBJ1-1; TRBD1 aligns across 7 bases. Per germline, CDR1 MNHNS and CDR2 SASEGT. The CDR3 loop spans 13 amino acids. J lost 2 bases, V lost 6 bases, and 3 bases had no gene match. The CDR3 nucleotides are TGTGCCAGCAGAGGGACAGCTAACACTGAAGCTTTCTTT. Amino acids: CASRGTANTEAFF.

This chain links TRBV5-1 with TRBJ1-5; possibly TRBD1 for D (6 bases). Trimming shortened V by 2 bases and J by 8 bases, and 17 bases separated the two germline ends. The germline gives CDR1 SGHRS, CDR2 YFSETQ. CDR3 length equals 15 residues. DNA for the CDR3: TGCGCCAGCAGCTTTTTCTCAGCAGGGGTTGAGCCCCAGCATTTT. Translating gives CASSFFSAGVEPQHF. Full variable domain (remainder filled in from reference TRBV5-1 and TRBJ1-5): KAGVTQTPRYLIKTRGQQVTLSCSPISGHRSVSWYQQTPGQGLQFLFEYFSETQRNKGNFPGRFSGRQFSNSRSEMNVSTLELGDSALYLCASSFFSAGVEPQHFGDGTRLSIL.

J is TRBJ1-1 and V is TRBV4-3, with 8 bases matching TRBD1. Losses at the gene ends were 2 bases for V and 4 bases for J; bases not matched to a gene: 9. In germline, CDR1 is LGHNA, CDR2 YSLEER. The CDR3 is made up of 16 amino acids. The CDR3 sequence: CASSQSPGQGVTEAFF. CDR3 DNA sequence: TGCGCCAGCAGCCAATCCCCCGGACAGGGCGTCACTGAAGCTTTCTTT.

This clone was recorded once. The chain recombines TRBV11-2 with TRBJ1-1, with D unresolved. The V end was cut by 4 bases, the J end by 1 base, with 10 bases between. Germline assignment: CDR1 SGHAT and CDR2 FQNNGV. There are 14 residues in the CDR3. The CDR3 nucleotides read TGTGCCAGCAGCTCGATCCGGTCGAACACTGAAGCTTTCTTT. Translation: CASSSIRSNTEAFF.

This clone was recorded a few times. The chain joins TRBV28 to TRBJ1-1; 7 bases align to TRBD1. The CDR3 is 14 amino acids. The germline V gene has CDR1 MDHEN and CDR2 SYDVKM. The trim removed 3 bases at V and 8 bases at J, leaving 9 bases unmatched. CDR3 region: CASSFLARQGEAFF. The CDR3, as DNA: TGTGCCAGCAGTTTCCTCGCTAGACAGGGAGAAGCTTTCTTT.

J is TRBJ1-1 and V is TRBV14; D unresolved. Germline V lookup: CDR1 SGHDN, CDR2 FVKESK. V was pared by 1 base and J by 4 bases, with 10 bases between. The CDR3 contains 14 residues. The DNA for the CDR3 is TGTGCCAGCAGCCAAGCCGGAGGGAGCACTGAAGCTTTCTTT. Its protein product is CASSQAGGSTEAFF.